One sample yielded the 15 T cell receptor beta chains listed below, sequenced in a study of T-cell reconstitution after alpha-beta-depleted transplantation in children. The authors prepared the TCRbeta library with unique molecular identifiers. A single record per CDR3 protein comes from TCRdb applying MiXCR to the PCR reads. Here the sample spans about 90,000 distinct CDR3 sequences, roughly 16% being singletons. The sample in question was PBMCs, mostly from graft donor cells, obtained 180 days after TCRalphabeta/CD19-depleted stem cell transplant. These receptors were taken from a male patient aged 2 to 10 who had a stem cell transplant for acute lymphoblastic leukemia, so the T cells may come from the graft donor.

This clonotype turned up a few times. The chain carries TRBV4-2 and TRBJ2-7; the D gene is possibly TRBD1 (5 bases). The CDR3 is 14 amino acids. Deletions cut 4 bases from V and 2 bases from J, with 12 bases between. Germline V gene lookup returns CDR1 LGHNA and CDR2 YNFKEQ. The CDR3 region is CASSRRGQAYEQYF. Written as DNA, the CDR3 is TGTGCCAGCAGCCGTAGAGGACAAGCCTACGAGCAGTACTTC.

The chain couples TRBV25-1 to TRBJ2-7; D gene unclear. V gave up 3 bases and J gave up 6 bases, with 18 bases separating them. The CDR3 sequence is 15 residues long. Germline CDR1 MGHDK, CDR2 SYGVNS. The CDR3 nucleotides read TGTGCCAGCAGTGACCCACTGAATGTTGGAGTCGAGCAGTACTTC. It specifies CASSDPLNVGVEQYF.

This clonotype was seen a few times. The DNA of the CDR3 is TGTGCCAGCAGCCCCGGGACAGGGGTCGGCGGAGAGCTGTTTTTT. As protein: CASSPGTGVGGELFF. This chain uses TRBV7-2 with TRBJ2-2; 10 bases agree with TRBD1. From germline, CDR1 is SGHTA and CDR2 FQGNSA. Trimming cost V 5 bases and J 11 bases; bases outside gene matches: 11. The CDR3 is 15 amino acids.

A note on this clonotype: The junction differs from germline at one of its ends, possibly a read error. The rearrangement links TRBV29-1 to TRBJ1-2; 10 bases line up with TRBD1. Germline values: CDR1 SQVTM, CDR2 ANQGSEA. CDR3 length: 13 residues. The CDR3 DNA reads as TGTAGCGATGGGGGACAGGGGCACTATGGCTACACCTTC. It codes for CSDGGQGHYGYTF.

This chain links TRBV7-2 with TRBJ2-7; D remains unclear. From germline, CDR1 is SGHTA and CDR2 FQGNSA. The V gene lost 5 bases and the J gene lost 0 bases, with 11 bases spanning the gap. The CDR3 is 14 residues long. For the CDR3, the DNA is TGTGCCAGCAGCCCCACCCGGGCCTCCTACGAGCAGTACTTC. Its translation is CASSPTRASYEQYF.

The V and J genes are TRBV6-5 and TRBJ2-3, with D possibly being TRBD2 (5 bases). Germline CDR1 and CDR2: MNHEY and SVGAGI. The CDR3 spans 14 residues. V lost 8 bases to trimming and J lost 4 bases, with 16 bases between them. CDR3 nucleotide sequence: TGTGCCAGCGGGAGCCTGAGCGCGTCAGATACGCAGTATTTT. Its translation: CASGSLSASDTQYF.

The genes are TRBV28 and TRBJ2-2; D may be TRBD2 (5 bases). V dropped 8 bases and J dropped 0 bases, with 13 bases sitting between them. The length of the CDR3 is 15 residues. The germline gives CDR1 MDHEN, CDR2 SYDVKM. This CDR3 is CASGPGSANTGELFF. The CDR3, as DNA: TGTGCCAGCGGTCCGGGGAGCGCGAACACCGGGGAGCTGTTTTTT. The full variable domain, rest sourced from reference TRBV28 and TRBJ2-2, is DVKVTQSSRYLVKRTGEKVFLECVQDMDHENMFWYRQDPGLGLRLIYFSYDVKMKEKGDIPEGYSVSREKKERFSLILESASTNQTSMYLCASGPGSANTGELFFGEGSRLTVL.

The chain recombines TRBV12-3 or TRBV12-4 with TRBJ2-2; 7 bases agree with TRBD1. The J segment lost 3 bases and the V segment lost 2 bases, leaving 9 bases of the junction unmatched. CDR3 length: 17 amino acids. CDR3 amino acids: CASSLSLLQGDTGELFF. The DNA for the CDR3 is TGTGCCAGCAGTTTATCCCTTCTGCAGGGGGACACCGGGGAGCTGTTTTTT.

The rearrangement uses TRBV7-2 and TRBJ1-5; 10 bases fit TRBD1. This CDR3 has 15 residues. Germline assignment: CDR1 SGHTA and CDR2 FQGNSA. Trimming took 5 bases from V and 5 from J; bases not matched to a gene: 6. CDR3 nucleotide sequence: TGTGCCAGCAGCACGACAGGGGGCAGGGATCAGCCCCAGCATTTT. Its protein is CASSTTGGRDQPQHF. The full variable domain, rest sourced from reference TRBV7-2 and TRBJ1-5, is GAGVSQSPSNKVTEKGKDVELRCDPISGHTALYWYRQSLGQGLEFLIYFQGNSAPDKSGLPSDRFSAERTGGSVSTLTIQRTQQEDSAVYLCASSTTGGRDQPQHFGDGTRLSIL.

The CDR3 coding sequence is TGTGCCAGCAGCCAGAGGGGTACAGGCTACGAGCAGTACTTC. Amino acid sequence: CASSQRGTGYEQYF. V and J are TRBV3-1 and TRBJ2-7; D tentatively reads TRBD1 or TRBD2 (5 bases each). The germline V and J ends were trimmed by 3 bases and 3 bases, with 12 bases remaining between them. The CDR3 sequence is 14 residues long. From germline, CDR1 is LGHDT and CDR2 YNNKEL (reference sequence).

J is TRBJ2-3 and V is TRBV7-8, with D perhaps assigned TRBD1 or TRBD2 (5 bases each). V lost 5 bases and J 6 bases, leaving 18 bases between the germline ends. Germline V gene sequence: CDR1 SGHVS, CDR2 FQNEAQ. The CDR3 has 15 residues. CDR3 region: CASSPPGPEWDTQYF. The CDR3 DNA is TGTGCCAGCAGCCCACCGGGACCCGAGTGGGATACGCAGTATTTT.

This clonotype occurred many times. CDR3 in amino acids: CASARQGSPGYTF. CDR3 nucleotide sequence: TGTGCCAGCGCTAGACAGGGAAGTCCTGGCTACACCTTC. The V call is TRBV19, the J call TRBJ1-2; 7 bases map to TRBD1. The CDR3 spans 13 residues. CDR1 and CDR2 from the germline V gene are LNHDA and SQIVND (reference sequence). Trimming removed 9 bases from V and 7 bases from J; junction bases left unmatched: 11.

This clonotype was counted only a few times. V is TRBV12-3 or TRBV12-4 and J is TRBJ1-1; D call uncertain. The germline V and J ends were trimmed by 5 bases and 3 bases, with 19 bases remaining between them. The CDR3 contains 16 residues. The CDR3 is CASSPKLPPRHTEAFF. As DNA, the CDR3 is TGTGCCAGCAGTCCAAAGCTCCCCCCAAGGCACACTGAAGCTTTCTTT.

J is TRBJ2-7 and V is TRBV20-1; 11 positions agree with TRBD2. J lost 4 bases, V lost 3 bases, and 5 bases had no gene match. CDR1 DFQATT and CDR2 SNEGSKA come from the germline V gene (reference sequence). CDR3 length equals 14 residues. The CDR3 spells CSASSLAGGYEQYF. CDR3 nucleotides: TGCAGTGCTAGCTCGCTAGCGGGGGGATACGAGCAGTACTTC.

The chain joins TRBV20-1 to TRBJ2-7, with 9 bases aligning to TRBD2. Per germline, CDR1 DFQATT and CDR2 SNEGSKA (reference sequence). The CDR3 runs 15 residues. The V and J ends lost 2 bases and 6 bases, in that order; junction bases with no gene match: 11. This CDR3 is CSARPIAGAFGEQYF. The CDR3 coding sequence is TGCAGTGCTAGACCGATAGCGGGAGCTTTCGGCGAGCAGTACTTC.